The rows below give T cell receptor beta chains drawn from one sample of a study of shared clonotypes between healthy human individuals. Only in-frame clones appear in the TCRdb table, and some are missing; sequencing was by immunoSEQ multiplex PCR. The sample lists fewer than 700,000 clones, around 95% occurring once. The sequenced sample consisted of naive CD8+ T cells sorted from blood. The origin of the receptors is a woman in her thirties in good health. CDR3s include the opening cysteine and the closing phenylalanine or tryptophan. D genes are given only for firm matches. Only part of the rows carry a size: once, few, many, or a class if the clone is expanded.

j_gene,d_gene,v_gene,abundance,CDR3nt,CDR3aa
TRBJ2-7,TRBD1,TRBV5-6,NA,TGTGCCAGCAGCCTATGGACAGGGTGGGCCGAGCAGTACTTC,CASSLWTGWAEQYF
TRBJ1-5,TRBD1,TRBV19,NA,TGTGCCAGTAGCGTTACAGGGGGAGGCAATCAGCCCCAGCATTTT,CASSVTGGGNQPQHF
TRBJ2-7,NA,TRBV13,NA,NA,CASSFGPGVLYEQYF
TRBJ2-1,NA,TRBV11-1,NA,TGTGCCAGCAGCTTAGGTACTAGCCGAGTAAATGAGCAGTTCTTC,CASSLGTSRVNEQFF
TRBJ2-1,NA,TRBV25-1,NA,TGTGCCAGCAGTGTGGGAGGCGGCCATGAGCAGTTCTTC,CASSVGGGHEQFF
TRBJ1-1,NA,TRBV30,few,TGTGCCTGGAGTGTAGCGCCGAACACTGAAGCTTTCTTT,CAWSVAPNTEAFF
TRBJ1-1,NA,TRBV9,few,TGTGCCAGCAGCGTAGCCTTGAACACTGAAGCTTTCTTT,CASSVALNTEAFF
TRBJ2-3,NA,TRBV11-2,NA,TGTGCCAGCAGCTTAGGGACAGCTAGTACAGATACGCAGTATTTT,CASSLGTASTDTQYF
TRBJ2-7,TRBD2,TRBV2,NA,TGTGCCAGCAGCCGGAGGACTAGCGGGAGGGAAGCCGAGCAGTACTTC,CASSRRTSGREAEQYF
TRBJ2-1,TRBD2,TRBV19,NA,TGTGCCAGTAGTATAGACTCCGGGGCGGGAGCCCGCTACAATGAGCAGTTCTTC,CASSIDSGAGARYNEQFF
TRBJ2-7,TRBD2,TRBV28,NA,TGTGCCAGCAGTCCTGGTAGCGGGCAAAGCTCCTACGAGCAGTACTTC,CASSPGSGQSSYEQYF
TRBJ1-1,NA,TRBV6-5,NA,TGTGCCAGCAGTTACATGGGGTCGGACACTGAAGCTTTCTTT,CASSYMGSDTEAFF
TRBJ2-3,TRBD2,TRBV5-1,NA,TGCGCCAGCAGCTTGGCAGTACTAGCGGGAGGCGGCACAGATACGCAGTATTTT,CASSLAVLAGGGTDTQYF
TRBJ2-7,NA,TRBV6-5,NA,TGTGCCAGCAGTTACTCGGGGGCCTCCAACGAGCAGTACTTC,CASSYSGASNEQYF
TRBJ2-1,NA,TRBV7-2,NA,TGTGCCAGCAGCTACCCCCCGTCTTTTTCGGACAATGAGCAGTTCTTC,CASSYPPSFSDNEQFF
TRBJ2-1,NA,TRBV5-1,NA,TGCGCCAGCAGCTTGAGACGGGAGTACTCCTACAATGAGCAGTTCTTC,CASSLRREYSYNEQFF
TRBJ2-7,NA,TRBV11-2,NA,TGTGCCAGCAGCTTCATTACGGTCGGCGACGAGCAGTACTTC,CASSFITVGDEQYF
TRBJ2-7,NA,TRBV28,NA,TGTGCCAGCAGTTCCCAACAGGGAGAGCAGTACTTC,CASSSQQGEQYF
TRBJ1-1,NA,TRBV4-1,NA,TGCGCCAGCAGCCAAGATTACCCCGGTAGGTCGGACACTGAAGCTTTCTTT,CASSQDYPGRSDTEAFF
TRBJ2-1,NA,TRBV5-1,NA,TGCGCCAGCAGCTTATATAGGGGGGGCGCGGAGTACAATGAGCAGTTCTTC,CASSLYRGGAEYNEQFF
TRBJ2-1,NA,TRBV6-5,NA,TGTGCCAGCGGACTGACGTTCTACAATGAGCAGTTCTTC,CASGLTFYNEQFF
TRBJ1-2,TRBD1,TRBV4-1,NA,TGCGCCAGCAGCCAAGTTGGGACAGCCTATGGCTACACCTTC,CASSQVGTAYGYTF
TRBJ2-1,TRBD2,TRBV28,NA,TGTGCCAGCATTATGAGCGGGGGGATGGAGCAGTTCTTC,CASIMSGGMEQFF
TRBJ2-7,NA,TRBV6-5,NA,TGTGCCAGCAGTTACGGGCTAGCAGGATACGAGCAGTACTTC,CASSYGLAGYEQYF
TRBJ2-2,NA,TRBV28,NA,TGTGCCAGCAGGTTGTTTGAGGGGGAGCTGTTTTTT,CASRLFEGELFF
TRBJ1-2,NA,TRBV21-1,NA,TGTGCCAGCATCCTCGAAGGCCCTGGGGGCTATGGCTACACCTTC,CASILEGPGGYGYTF
TRBJ2-7,NA,TRBV15,NA,TGTGCCACCAGCAGCGATCGCTCCTACGAGCAGTACTTC,CATSSDRSYEQYF
TRBJ1-1,NA,TRBV25-1,few,TGTGCCAGCAGTGAAGGATGGGATCGGGCTTTCTTT,CASSEGWDRAFF
TRBJ2-7,TRBD2,TRBV4-1,NA,TGCGCCAGCAGACAGACTAGCGGGAGCTTAGAGCAGTACTTC,CASRQTSGSLEQYF
TRBJ2-1,TRBD2,TRBV6-5,NA,TGTGCCAGCAGTTACTTTCCTAGCGGGAACAATGAGCAGTTCTTC,CASSYFPSGNNEQFF
TRBJ1-6,TRBD1,TRBV6-6,NA,TGTGCCAGCAGTCCGGGACAGGGAGGATCACCCCTCCACTTT,CASSPGQGGSPLHF
TRBJ2-7,TRBD2,TRBV29-1,NA,TGCAGCGTTGTAGGGAGGGCCTCCTACGAGCAGTACTTC,CSVVGRASYEQYF
TRBJ2-1,TRBD2,TRBV28,NA,TGTGCCAGCAGCCTGGTCAGCGGGAGGCCCCTCTCCTACAATGAGCAGTTCTTC,CASSLVSGRPLSYNEQFF
TRBJ2-7,NA,TRBV7-9,NA,TGTGCCAGCAGCTCTCGACAACAAACGAGCTACGAGCAGTACTTC,CASSSRQQTSYEQYF
TRBJ2-2,TRBD2,TRBV4-1,NA,TGCGCCAGCAGTCGAGCGGGAGAAATTGGAGCCGGGGAGCTGTTTTTT,CASSRAGEIGAGELFF
TRBJ1-5,NA,TRBV2,NA,TGTGCCAGCAGGGCGGTCACTGGGCCGAATCAGCCCCAGCATTTT,CASRAVTGPNQPQHF
TRBJ1-2,NA,TRBV27,NA,TGTGCCAGCACCGGGAATGAGGGCTATGGCTACACCTTC,CASTGNEGYGYTF
TRBJ2-3,NA,TRBV7-9,NA,TGTGCCAGCAGCCACGGGACAGATACGCAGTATTTT,CASSHGTDTQYF
TRBJ2-7,NA,TRBV6-5,NA,TGTGCCAGCAGTTACTCGGCCCAGGACAGATACGAGCAGTACTTC,CASSYSAQDRYEQYF
TRBJ2-7,TRBD2,TRBV7-6,once,TGTGCCAGCAGCTTAGAACTAGCGGGAGGGTACGAGCAGTACTTC,CASSLELAGGYEQYF
TRBJ2-1,TRBD2,TRBV7-9,NA,TGTGCCAGCAGCGGTAGCGGGAACTACAATGAGCAGTTCTTC,CASSGSGNYNEQFF